This is a list of T cell receptor beta chains from one sample in a study of Ad26.COV2.S vaccination and SARS-CoV-2 variants. Sequencing was performed with immunoSEQ multiplex PCR; in TCRdb, only in-frame clones are kept and a portion is missing. The sample records 500,000 or so clones, roughly 87% being singletons. The starting material was peripheral blood, obtained in a trial of Ad26.COV2.S vaccine versus placebo. These receptors originate from a person between 18 and 59 years old who received the Ad26.COV2.S COVID-19 vaccine or a placebo. CDR3s include the opening cysteine and the closing phenylalanine or tryptophan. Each record gives: V gene, J gene, clone size, D gene, CDR3 DNA, CDR3 protein. The D gene is left open where the match is weak. Clone size is shown for a subset of rows, as once, few, many or a class of expanded clone.

V gene: TRBV2; J gene: TRBJ2-1; clone size: -; D gene: TRBD2; CDR3 DNA: TGTGCCAGCAGGGAGACTAGCGGGCTTTCCTACAATGAGCAGTTCTTC; CDR3 protein: CASRETSGLSYNEQFF
V gene: TRBV7-9; J gene: TRBJ1-1; clone size: -; D gene: -; CDR3 DNA: TGTGCCAGCAGCTTATACGACACCACTGAAGCTTTCTTT; CDR3 protein: CASSLYDTTEAFF
V gene: TRBV15; J gene: TRBJ1-4; clone size: few; D gene: TRBD1; CDR3 DNA: TGTGCCACCAGCCGCGGTCCGGGACAGTCTAATGAAAAACTGTTTTTT; CDR3 protein: CATSRGPGQSNEKLFF
V gene: TRBV4-1; J gene: TRBJ1-1; clone size: -; D gene: TRBD1; CDR3 DNA: TGCGCCAGCAGAATTATGACAGGGCCCTCGAACACTGAAGCTTTCTTT; CDR3 protein: CASRIMTGPSNTEAFF
V gene: TRBV27; J gene: TRBJ1-2; clone size: -; D gene: TRBD1; CDR3 DNA: TGTGCCAGCAGCCGGGACAGGGGGCGCGTGGGCTACACCTTC; CDR3 protein: CASSRDRGRVGYTF
V gene: TRBV11-2; J gene: TRBJ2-1; clone size: once; D gene: -; CDR3 DNA: TGTGCCAGCAGCTTAGATCGCTGGAGCTCCTACAATGAGCAGTTCTTC; CDR3 protein: CASSLDRWSSYNEQFF
V gene: TRBV6-2/TRBV6-3; J gene: TRBJ2-1; clone size: -; D gene: TRBD2; CDR3 DNA: TGTGCCAGCAGTTATGGACTAGCCAATGAGCAGTTCTTC; CDR3 protein: CASSYGLANEQFF
V gene: TRBV19; J gene: TRBJ1-5; clone size: -; D gene: -; CDR3 DNA: TGTGCCAGTAGTATATGGGGGGAGAGCAATCAGCCCCAGCATTTT; CDR3 protein: CASSIWGESNQPQHF
V gene: TRBV12-2; J gene: TRBJ2-7; clone size: -; D gene: -; CDR3 DNA: TGTGCAAGTCGCTTCGCCTTCAGAGTGGGGGAGCAGTACTTC; CDR3 protein: CASRFAFRVGEQYF
V gene: TRBV5-1; J gene: TRBJ2-7; clone size: -; D gene: TRBD1; CDR3 DNA: TGCGCCAGCAGCCCCTCCGGGACAGGGGGCTACGAGCAGTACTTC; CDR3 protein: CASSPSGTGGYEQYF
V gene: TRBV4-3; J gene: TRBJ1-5; clone size: -; D gene: TRBD1; CDR3 DNA: TGCGCCAGCAGCCTTTACAGGGGGCCCAATCAGCCCCAGCATTTT; CDR3 protein: CASSLYRGPNQPQHF